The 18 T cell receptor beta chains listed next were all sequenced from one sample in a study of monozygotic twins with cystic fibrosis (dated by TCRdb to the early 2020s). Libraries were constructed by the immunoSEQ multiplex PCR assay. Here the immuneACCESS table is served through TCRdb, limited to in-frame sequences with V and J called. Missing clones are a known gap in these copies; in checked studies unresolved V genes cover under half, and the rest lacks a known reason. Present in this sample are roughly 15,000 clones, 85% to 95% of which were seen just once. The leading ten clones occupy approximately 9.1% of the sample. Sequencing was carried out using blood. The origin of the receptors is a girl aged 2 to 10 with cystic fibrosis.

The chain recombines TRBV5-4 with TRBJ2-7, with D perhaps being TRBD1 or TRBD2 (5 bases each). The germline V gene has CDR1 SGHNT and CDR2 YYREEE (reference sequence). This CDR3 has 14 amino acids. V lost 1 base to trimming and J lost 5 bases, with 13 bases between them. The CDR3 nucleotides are TGTGCCAGCAGCTTGTGGTCTGGGACCCACGAGCAGTACTTC. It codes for CASSLWSGTHEQYF.

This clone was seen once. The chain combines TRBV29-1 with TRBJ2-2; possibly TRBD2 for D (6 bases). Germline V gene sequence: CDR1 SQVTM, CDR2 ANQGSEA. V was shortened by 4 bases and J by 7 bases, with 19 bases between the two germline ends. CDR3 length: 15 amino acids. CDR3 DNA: TGCAGCGTTGCTCTTCTAGGGACTTTGAGCGGGGAGCTGTTTTTT. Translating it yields CSVALLGTLSGELFF.

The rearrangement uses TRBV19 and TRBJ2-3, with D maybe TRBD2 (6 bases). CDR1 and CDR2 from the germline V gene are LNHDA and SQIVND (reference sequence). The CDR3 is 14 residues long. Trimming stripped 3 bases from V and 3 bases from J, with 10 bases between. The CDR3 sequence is CASSIGGGTDTQYF. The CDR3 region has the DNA TGTGCCAGTAGTATCGGGGGAGGTACAGATACGCAGTATTTT.

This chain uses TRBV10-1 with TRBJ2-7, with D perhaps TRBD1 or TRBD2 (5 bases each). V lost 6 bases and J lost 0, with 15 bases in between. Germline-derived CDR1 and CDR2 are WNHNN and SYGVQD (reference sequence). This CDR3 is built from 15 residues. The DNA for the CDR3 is TGCGCCAGCAGGGGGACCGACAGCTACTCCTACGAGCAGTACTTC. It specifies CASRGTDSYSYEQYF.

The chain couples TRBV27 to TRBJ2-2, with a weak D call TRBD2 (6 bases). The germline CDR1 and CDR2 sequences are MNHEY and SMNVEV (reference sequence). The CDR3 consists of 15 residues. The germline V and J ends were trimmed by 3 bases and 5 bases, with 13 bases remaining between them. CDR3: CASSFPGGTTGELFF. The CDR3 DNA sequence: TGTGCCAGCAGTTTTCCTGGGGGGACTACCGGGGAGCTGTTTTTT.

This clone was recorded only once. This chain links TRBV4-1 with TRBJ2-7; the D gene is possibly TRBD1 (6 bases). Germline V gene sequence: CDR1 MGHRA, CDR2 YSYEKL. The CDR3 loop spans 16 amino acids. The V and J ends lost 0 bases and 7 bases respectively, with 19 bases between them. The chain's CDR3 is CASSQDPLGGVSEQYF. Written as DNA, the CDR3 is TGCGCCAGCAGCCAAGATCCTTTAGGGGGAGTGTCAGAGCAGTACTTC.

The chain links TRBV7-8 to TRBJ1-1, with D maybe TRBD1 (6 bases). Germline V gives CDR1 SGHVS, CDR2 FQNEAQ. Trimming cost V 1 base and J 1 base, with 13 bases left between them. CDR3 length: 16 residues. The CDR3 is CASSLGTEWRNTEAFF. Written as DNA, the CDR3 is TGTGCCAGCAGCTTAGGGACAGAGTGGAGGAACACTGAAGCTTTCTTT. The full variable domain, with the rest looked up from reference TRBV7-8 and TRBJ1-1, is GAGVSQSPRYKVAKRGQDVALRCDPISGHVSLFWYQQALGQGPEFLTYFQNEAQLDKSGLPSDRFFAERPEGSVSTLKIQRTQQEDSAVYLCASSLGTEWRNTEAFFGQGTRLTVV.

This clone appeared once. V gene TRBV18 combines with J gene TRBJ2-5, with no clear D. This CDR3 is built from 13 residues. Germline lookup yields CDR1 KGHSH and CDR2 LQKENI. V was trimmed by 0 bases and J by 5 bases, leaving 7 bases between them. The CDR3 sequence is CASSPPSQETQYF. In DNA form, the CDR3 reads TGTGCCAGCTCACCACCGTCTCAGGAGACCCAGTACTTC.

CDR3 in DNA: TGTGCCAGCAGTACAGTAGGACGGACAGGGATGGGCACCGGGGAGCTGTTTTTT. Residues: CASSTVGRTGMGTGELFF. The rearrangement joins TRBV4-2 to TRBJ2-2; TRBD1 matches at 8 bases. This CDR3 is 18 amino acids long. V trimming: 6 bases; J trimming: 4 bases; junction bases outside the gene matches: 16. CDR1 and CDR2 (germline): LGHNA, YNFKEQ.

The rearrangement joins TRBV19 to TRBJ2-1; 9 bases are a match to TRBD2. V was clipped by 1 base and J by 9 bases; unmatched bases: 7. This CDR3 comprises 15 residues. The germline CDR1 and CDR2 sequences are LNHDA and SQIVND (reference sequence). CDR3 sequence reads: CASSIGGLAGSEQFF. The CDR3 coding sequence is TGTGCCAGTAGTATAGGAGGCCTAGCGGGAAGTGAGCAGTTCTTC.

The chain's CDR3 is CASSLFLGAGETQYF. The CDR3 DNA sequence: TGCGCCAGCAGTCTCTTTCTGGGGGCCGGGGAGACCCAGTACTTC. V usage is TRBV5-1 and J usage is TRBJ2-5; perhaps TRBD1 as D (6 bases). The CDR3 extends over 15 amino acids. Germline CDR1 SGHRS, CDR2 YFSETQ. Trimming took 5 bases from V and 5 from J, leaving 19 bases between them.

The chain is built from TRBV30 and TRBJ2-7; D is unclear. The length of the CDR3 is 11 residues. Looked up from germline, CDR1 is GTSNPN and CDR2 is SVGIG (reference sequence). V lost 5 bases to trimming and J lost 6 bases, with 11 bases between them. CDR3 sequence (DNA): TGTGCCTGGGAGGCCGGACCCGAGCAGTACTTC. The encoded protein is CAWEAGPEQYF.

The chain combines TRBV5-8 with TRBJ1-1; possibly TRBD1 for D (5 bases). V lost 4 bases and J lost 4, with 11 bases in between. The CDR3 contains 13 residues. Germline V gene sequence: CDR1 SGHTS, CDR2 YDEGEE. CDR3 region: CASSRDGGTEAFF. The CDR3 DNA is TGTGCCAGCAGCCGGGACGGGGGCACTGAAGCTTTCTTT.

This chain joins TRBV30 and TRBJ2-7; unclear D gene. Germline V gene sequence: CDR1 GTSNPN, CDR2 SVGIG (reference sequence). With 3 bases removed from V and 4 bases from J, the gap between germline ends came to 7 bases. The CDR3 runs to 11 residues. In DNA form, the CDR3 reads TGTGCCTGGAGGTTCGGGTACGAGCAGTACTTC. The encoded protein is CAWRFGYEQYF.

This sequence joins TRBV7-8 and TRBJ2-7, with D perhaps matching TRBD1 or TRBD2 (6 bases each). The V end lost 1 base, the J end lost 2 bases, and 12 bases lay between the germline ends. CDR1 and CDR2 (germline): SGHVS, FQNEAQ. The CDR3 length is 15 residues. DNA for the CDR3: TGTGCCAGCAGCTTAGTCCCAGGGGAGGCCTACGAGCAGTACTTC. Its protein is CASSLVPGEAYEQYF.

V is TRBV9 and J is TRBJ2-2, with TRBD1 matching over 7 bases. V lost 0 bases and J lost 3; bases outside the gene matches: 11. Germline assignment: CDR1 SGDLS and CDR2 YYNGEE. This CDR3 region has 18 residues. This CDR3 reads CASSVVTLPDRDTGELFF. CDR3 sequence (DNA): TGTGCCAGCAGCGTAGTGACCCTCCCCGACAGGGACACCGGGGAGCTGTTTTTT.

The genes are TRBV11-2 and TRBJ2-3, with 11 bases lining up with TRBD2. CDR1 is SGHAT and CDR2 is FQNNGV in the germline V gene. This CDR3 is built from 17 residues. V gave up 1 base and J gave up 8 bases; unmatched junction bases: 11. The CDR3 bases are TGTGCCAGCAGCTTAGGGGCGGGAACTAGCGGGAGTGGTACGCAGTATTTT. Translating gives CASSLGAGTSGSGTQYF.

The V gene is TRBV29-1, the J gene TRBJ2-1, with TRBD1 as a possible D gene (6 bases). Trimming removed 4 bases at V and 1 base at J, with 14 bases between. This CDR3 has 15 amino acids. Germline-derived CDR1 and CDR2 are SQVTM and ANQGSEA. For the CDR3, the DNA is TGCAGCGTTGCCCTGACAGGCCGTTCCTACAATGAGCAGTTCTTC. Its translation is CSVALTGRSYNEQFF.